Following are 16 T cell receptor beta chains from one sample sequenced in a study of blood T cell repertoires in COVID-19. Method: immunoSEQ multiplex PCR; TCRdb's copy keeps in-frame clones and lacks some. The data hold 150,000 to 200,000 clones, with 84% observed a single time. The sample consisted of PBMCs or T cells enriched from blood (not recorded which). All receptors come from a man in his fifties who had recovered from COVID-19.

On this clone itself: This specimen includes other DNA sequences encoding the same CDR3. In DNA, the CDR3 is TGTGCCAGCAGCCACCGGCGGGACAGGGGAGGAAACACCATATATTTT. Residues: CASSHRRDRGGNTIYF. J is TRBJ1-3 and V is TRBV11-2; 10 bases are a match to TRBD1. The CDR3 totals 16 residues. Germline V gene lookup returns CDR1 SGHAT and CDR2 FQNNGV. V lost 5 bases and J lost 4; bases outside the gene matches: 8.

This clone was seen just once. V is TRBV6-6 and J is TRBJ1-4; TRBD1 matches 9 bases. The ends lost 1 base at V and 2 bases at J; junction bases unmatched: 2. The germline V gene encodes CDR1 MNHNY and CDR2 SVGAGI (reference sequence). The CDR3 runs 16 residues. DNA of the CDR3: TGTGCCAGCAGTTACTACACAGGGGGCACTAATGAAAAACTGTTTTTT. Translated: CASSYYTGGTNEKLFF.

This chain joins TRBV2 and TRBJ2-7, with 8 bases lining up with TRBD1. Germline CDR1 reads SNHLY; CDR2 reads FYNNEI. The trim removed 8 bases at V and 1 base at J, leaving 7 bases unmatched. This CDR3 comprises 14 residues. The chain's CDR3 is CASGQGSGSYEQYF. The CDR3 DNA is TGTGCCAGCGGACAGGGCTCGGGATCCTACGAGCAGTACTTC.

J is TRBJ1-1 and V is TRBV25-1; 10 bases map to TRBD1. The germline V gene encodes CDR1 MGHDK and CDR2 SYGVNS. This CDR3 is 14 amino acids long. The V and J ends lost 6 bases and 8 bases, in that order; junction bases with no gene match: 9. CDR3 nucleotides: TGTGCCAGCAGAGGGACAGGGGAAACGAGGGAAGCTTTCTTT. This sequence encodes CASRGTGETREAFF.

Only one count was recorded for this clone. The rearrangement links TRBV6-2 or TRBV6-3 to TRBJ2-2; D gene ambiguous. Germline loops: CDR1 MNHEY, CDR2 SVGEGT. This CDR3 spans 16 amino acids. Trimming took 2 bases from V and 5 from J, leaving 15 bases between them. The CDR3 reads CASSYGQETRTGELFF. CDR3 sequence (DNA): TGTGCCAGCAGTTACGGGCAGGAAACTCGGACCGGGGAGCTGTTTTTT.

The chain has TRBV19 and TRBJ1-3; D gene ambiguous. V was pared by 5 bases and J by 0 bases, with 11 bases between. This CDR3 region has 15 residues. Germline CDR1 reads LNHDA; CDR2 reads SQIVND (reference sequence). The CDR3 DNA follows: TGTGCCAGTAGTCCCGGCAGGATCTCTGGAAACACCATATATTTT. It codes for CASSPGRISGNTIYF.

The chain uses TRBV9 and TRBJ1-2; tentative D call: TRBD1 (6 bases). Germline CDR1 SGDLS, CDR2 YYNGEE. The ends were cut back, 5 bases at V and 7 bases at J, with 12 bases in the middle. This CDR3 spans 12 amino acids. Here the CDR3 DNA reads TGTGCCAGCAGTCGGGGGGCTTTTGGCTACACCTTC. Residues: CASSRGAFGYTF. Complete variable domain (other parts from reference TRBV9 and TRBJ1-2): DSGVTQTPKHLITATGQRVTLRCSPRSGDLSVYWYQQSLDQGLQFLIQYYNGEERAKGNILERFSAQQFPDLHSELNLSSLELGDSALYFCASSRGAFGYTFGSGTRLTVV.

The rearrangement uses TRBV7-3 and TRBJ1-5; D is unresolved. Germline lookup yields CDR1 SGHTA and CDR2 FQGTGA. Trimming left V 0 bases short and J 5 bases short, with 5 bases between. CDR3 length: 13 residues. The CDR3 loop is CASSLTFDQPQHF. The CDR3 DNA reads as TGTGCCAGCAGCTTAACGTTCGATCAGCCCCAGCATTTT. Complete variable domain (other parts from reference TRBV7-3 and TRBJ1-5): GAGVSQTPSNKVTEKGKYVELRCDPISGHTALYWYRQSLGQGPEFLIYFQGTGAADDSGLPNDRFFAVRPEGSVSTLKIQRTERGDSAVYLCASSLTFDQPQHFGDGTRLSIL.

The chain uses TRBV5-1 and TRBJ2-1, with 7 nucleotides matching TRBD2. The J segment lost 2 bases and the V segment lost 3 bases, leaving 5 bases of the junction unmatched. The CDR3 has 15 residues. CDR1 is SGHRS and CDR2 is YFSETQ in the germline V gene. DNA for the CDR3: TGCGCCAGCAGCTCCCAGACTAGCCCCTACAATGAGCAGTTCTTC. Residues: CASSSQTSPYNEQFF.

Points on this clone: A junction boundary mismatches the germline segment, possibly from a read error. CDR3 DNA: TGCAGCGTTAAAGAGCGTAACTCATCACCCCTCCACTTT. It specifies CSVKERNSSPLHF. This rearrangement joins TRBV29-1 to TRBJ1-6; D call uncertain. This CDR3 contains 13 residues. CDR1 and CDR2 from the germline V gene are SQVTM and ANQGSEA. Combining the CDR3 with reference TRBV29-1 and TRBJ1-6 gives the whole variable domain SAVISQKPSRDICQRGTSLTIQCQVDSQVTMMFWYRQQPGQSLTLIATANQGSEATYESGFVIDKFPISRPNLTFSTLTVSNMSPEDSSIYLCSVKERNSSPLHFGNGTRLTVT.

The rearrangement uses TRBV27 and TRBJ1-3; D remains ambiguous. CDR3 length: 14 amino acids. V lost 4 bases to trimming and J lost 9 bases, with 16 bases between them. The germline CDR1 and CDR2 sequences are MNHEY and SMNVEV (reference sequence). CDR3 coding DNA: TGTGCCAGCAGTTCAGCGTCGAGCGTGAGCACCATATATTTT. Encoded protein: CASSSASSVSTIYF.

The chain links TRBV3-1 (or the pseudogene TRBV3-2) to TRBJ1-1; D gene unclear. The CDR3 loop spans 14 amino acids. The germline V and J ends were trimmed by 1 base and 3 bases, with 9 bases remaining between them. Germline V lookup: CDR1 LGHDT, CDR2 YNNKEL (reference sequence). The CDR3, as DNA: TGTGCCAGCAGCCAAGGTGTAGTATACACTGAAGCTTTCTTT. It codes for CASSQGVVYTEAFF.

This rearrangement joins TRBV7-3 to TRBJ2-3, with 12 bases aligning to TRBD2. With 4 bases clipped from V and 1 base from J, the junction kept 18 bases outside the gene matches. CDR1 and CDR2 from the germline V gene are SGHTA and FQGTGA. The CDR3 has 21 amino acids. The CDR3, as DNA: TGTGCCAGCAGCTCCGTCCCTACTAGCGGGGGGTTTATGGTGGGCACAGATACGCAGTATTTT. Its protein is CASSSVPTSGGFMVGTDTQYF.

This clone was seen a few times. The chain is built from TRBV10-3 and TRBJ1-2, with D tentatively TRBD1 (6 bases). From germline, CDR1 is ENHRY and CDR2 SYGVKD. The CDR3 length is 15 residues. The V gene lost 3 bases and the J gene lost 4 bases, with 15 bases spanning the gap. The DNA of the CDR3 is TGTGCCATCAGTGAAGTGTCGGACAGCGGCTATGGCTACACCTTC. Protein product: CAISEVSDSGYGYTF.

The CDR3 bases are TGTGCCAGCAGTCCCCAGGGGCTTGAAGCTTTCTTT. Protein: CASSPQGLEAFF. The chain links TRBV28 to TRBJ1-1; a weak D match, TRBD1 (6 bases). Germline values: CDR1 MDHEN, CDR2 SYDVKM. The ends were cut back, 5 bases at V and 7 bases at J, with 11 bases in the middle. CDR3 length: 12 residues.

The V and J genes are TRBV7-6 and TRBJ2-3, with D possibly being TRBD2 (6 bases). Germline V CDR1 and CDR2: SGHVS, FNYEAQ. Trimming cost V 4 bases and J 1 base, with 15 bases left between them. This CDR3 is 16 amino acids long. CDR3 sequence (DNA): TGTGCCAGCAGCTCGGCGCGGGGCGGGGGCACAGATACGCAGTATTTT. Translating it yields CASSSARGGGTDTQYF.